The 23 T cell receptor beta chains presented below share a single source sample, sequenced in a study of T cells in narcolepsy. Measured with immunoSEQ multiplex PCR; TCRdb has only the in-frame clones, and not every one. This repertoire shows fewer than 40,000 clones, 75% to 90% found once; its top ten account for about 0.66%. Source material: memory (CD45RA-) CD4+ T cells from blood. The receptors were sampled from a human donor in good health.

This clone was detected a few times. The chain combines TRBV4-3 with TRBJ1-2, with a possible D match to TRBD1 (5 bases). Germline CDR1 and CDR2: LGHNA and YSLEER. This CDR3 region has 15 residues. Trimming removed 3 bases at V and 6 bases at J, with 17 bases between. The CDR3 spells CASSQRGFGDDGYTF. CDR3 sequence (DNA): TGCGCCAGCAGCCAGAGGGGATTCGGGGATGATGGCTACACCTTC.

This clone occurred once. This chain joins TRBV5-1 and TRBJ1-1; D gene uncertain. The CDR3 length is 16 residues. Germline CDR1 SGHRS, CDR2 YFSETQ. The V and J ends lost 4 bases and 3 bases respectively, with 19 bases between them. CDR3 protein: CASSVTEQRVDTEAFF. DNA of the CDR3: TGCGCCAGCAGCGTGACGGAACAGAGGGTAGACACTGAAGCTTTCTTT.

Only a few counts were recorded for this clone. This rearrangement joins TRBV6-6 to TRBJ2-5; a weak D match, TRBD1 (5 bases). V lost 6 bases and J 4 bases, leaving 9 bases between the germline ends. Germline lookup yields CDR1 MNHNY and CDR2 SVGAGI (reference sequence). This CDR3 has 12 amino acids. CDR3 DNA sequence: TGTGCCAGCAGCCGACAGTCAGAGACCCAGTACTTC. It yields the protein CASSRQSETQYF.

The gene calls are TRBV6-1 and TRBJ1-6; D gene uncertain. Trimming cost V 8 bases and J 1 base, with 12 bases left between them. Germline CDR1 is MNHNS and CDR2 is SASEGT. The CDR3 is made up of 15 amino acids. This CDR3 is CASFQSASYNSPLHF. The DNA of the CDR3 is TGTGCCAGCTTCCAGAGCGCATCCTATAATTCACCCCTCCACTTT.

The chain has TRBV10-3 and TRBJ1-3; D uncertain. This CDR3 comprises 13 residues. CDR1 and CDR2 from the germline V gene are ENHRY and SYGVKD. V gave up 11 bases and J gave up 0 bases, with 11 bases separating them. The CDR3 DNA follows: TGTGCCGTAGGAGTTTACTCTGGAAACACCATATATTTT. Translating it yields CAVGVYSGNTIYF.

The chain's CDR3 is CASSSRDRYSDTQYF. DNA of the CDR3: TGTGCCAGCAGCTCCCGGGACAGGTACTCAGATACGCAGTATTTT. This chain uses TRBV7-8 with TRBJ2-3; 8 positions match TRBD1. The CDR3 loop spans 15 amino acids. Germline lookup yields CDR1 SGHVS and CDR2 FQNEAQ. J gave up 4 bases and V 4 bases, and 7 bases lay outside the gene matches.

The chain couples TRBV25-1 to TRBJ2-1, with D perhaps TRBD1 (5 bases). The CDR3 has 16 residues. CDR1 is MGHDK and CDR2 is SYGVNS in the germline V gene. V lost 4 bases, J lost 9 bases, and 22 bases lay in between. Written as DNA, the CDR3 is TGTGCCAGCAGTGCCCCCTCTGGGGCGATATACCCTGAGCAGTTCTTC. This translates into CASSAPSGAIYPEQFF. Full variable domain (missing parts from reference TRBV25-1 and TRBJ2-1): EADIYQTPRYLVIGTGKKITLECSQTMGHDKMYWYQQDPGMELHLIHYSYGVNSTEKGDLSSESTVSRIRTEHFPLTLESARPSHTSQYLCASSAPSGAIYPEQFFGPGTRLTVL.

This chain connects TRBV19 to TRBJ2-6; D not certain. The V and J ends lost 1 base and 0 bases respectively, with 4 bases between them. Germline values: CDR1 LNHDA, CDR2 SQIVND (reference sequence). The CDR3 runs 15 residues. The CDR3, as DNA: TGTGCCAGTAGTATAGGGGGCTCTGGGGCCAACGTCCTGACTTTC. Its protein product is CASSIGGSGANVLTF.

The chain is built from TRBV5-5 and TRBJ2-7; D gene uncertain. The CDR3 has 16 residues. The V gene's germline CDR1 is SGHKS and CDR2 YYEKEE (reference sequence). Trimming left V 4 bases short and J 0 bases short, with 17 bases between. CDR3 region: CASSLLEYSSSYEQYF. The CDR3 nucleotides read TGTGCCAGCAGCCTGCTGGAATACAGCAGCTCCTACGAGCAGTACTTC.

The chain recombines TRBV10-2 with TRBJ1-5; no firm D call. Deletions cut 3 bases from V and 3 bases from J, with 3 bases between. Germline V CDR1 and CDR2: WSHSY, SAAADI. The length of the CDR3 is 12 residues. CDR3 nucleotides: TGCGCCAGCAGTGATCACAATCAGCCCCAGCATTTT. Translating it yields CASSDHNQPQHF.

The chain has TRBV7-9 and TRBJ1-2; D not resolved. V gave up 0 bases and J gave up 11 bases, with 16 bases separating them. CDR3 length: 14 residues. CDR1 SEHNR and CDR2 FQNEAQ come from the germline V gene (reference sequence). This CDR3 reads CASSLAKASTGYTF. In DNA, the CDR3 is TGTGCCAGCAGCTTAGCCAAGGCTTCTACCGGATACACCTTC.

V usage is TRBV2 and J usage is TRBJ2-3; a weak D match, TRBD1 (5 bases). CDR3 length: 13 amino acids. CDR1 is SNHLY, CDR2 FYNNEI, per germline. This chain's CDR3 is CARTQVSTDTQYF. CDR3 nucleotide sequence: TGTGCGAGAACACAGGTTAGCACAGATACGCAGTATTTT. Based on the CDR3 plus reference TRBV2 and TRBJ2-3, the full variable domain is EPEVTQTPSHQVTQMGQEVILRCVPISNHLYFYWYRQILGQKVEFLVSFYNNEISEKSEIFDDQFSVERPDGSNFTLKIRSTKLEDSAMYFCARTQVSTDTQYFGPGTRLTVL.

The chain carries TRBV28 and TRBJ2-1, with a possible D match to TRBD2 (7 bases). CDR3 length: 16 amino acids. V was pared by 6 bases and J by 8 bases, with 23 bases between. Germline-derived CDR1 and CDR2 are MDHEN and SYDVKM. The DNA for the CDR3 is TGTGCCAGCAGGCCCCATCATACAGGGAGCGGGGATGAGCAGTTCTTC. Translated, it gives CASRPHHTGSGDEQFF.

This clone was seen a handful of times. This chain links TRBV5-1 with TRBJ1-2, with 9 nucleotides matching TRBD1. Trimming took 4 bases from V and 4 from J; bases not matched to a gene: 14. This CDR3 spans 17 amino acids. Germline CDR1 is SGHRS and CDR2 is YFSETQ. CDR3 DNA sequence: TGCGCCAGCAGCCCAATGCCGGGACAGGGCTCCTTCTATGGCTACACCTTC. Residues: CASSPMPGQGSFYGYTF.

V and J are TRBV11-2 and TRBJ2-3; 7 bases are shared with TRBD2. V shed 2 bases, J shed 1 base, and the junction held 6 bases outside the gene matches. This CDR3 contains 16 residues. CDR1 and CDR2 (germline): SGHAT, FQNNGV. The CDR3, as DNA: TGTGCCAGCAGCTTATTAGCGGGTAGCGGCACAGATACGCAGTATTTT. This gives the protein CASSLLAGSGTDTQYF.

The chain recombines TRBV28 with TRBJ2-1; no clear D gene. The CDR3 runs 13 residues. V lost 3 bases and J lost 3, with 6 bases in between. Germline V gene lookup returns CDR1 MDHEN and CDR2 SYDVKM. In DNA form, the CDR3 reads TGTGCCAGCAGTTTTGACCTCTACAATGAGCAGTTCTTC. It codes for CASSFDLYNEQFF.

Written as DNA, the CDR3 is TGTGCCAGCAGCAATTCAGGTGGAGATACGCAGTATTTT. It translates to CASSNSGGDTQYF. V is TRBV9 and J is TRBJ2-3; D is undetermined. V was pared by 4 bases and J by 5 bases, with 11 bases between. The CDR3 totals 13 residues. Germline values: CDR1 SGDLS, CDR2 YYNGEE.

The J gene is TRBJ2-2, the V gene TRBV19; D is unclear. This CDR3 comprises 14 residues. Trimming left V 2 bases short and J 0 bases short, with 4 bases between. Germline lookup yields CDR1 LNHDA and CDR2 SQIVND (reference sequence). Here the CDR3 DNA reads TGTGCCAGTAGTATAAAGGCGAACACCGGGGAGCTGTTTTTT. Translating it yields CASSIKANTGELFF.

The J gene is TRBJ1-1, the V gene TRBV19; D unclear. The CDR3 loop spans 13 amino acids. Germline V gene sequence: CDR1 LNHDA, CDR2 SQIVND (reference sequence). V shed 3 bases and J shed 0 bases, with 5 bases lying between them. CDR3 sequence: CASSIKMNTEAFF. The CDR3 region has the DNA TGTGCCAGTAGTATTAAAATGAACACTGAAGCTTTCTTT.

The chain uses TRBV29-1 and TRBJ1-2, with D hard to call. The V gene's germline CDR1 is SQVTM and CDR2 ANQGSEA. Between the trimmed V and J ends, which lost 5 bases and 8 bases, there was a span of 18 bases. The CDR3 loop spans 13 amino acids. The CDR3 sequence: CSVSDAPSGGYTF. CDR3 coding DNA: TGCAGCGTTTCTGACGCACCTTCAGGAGGCTACACCTTC.

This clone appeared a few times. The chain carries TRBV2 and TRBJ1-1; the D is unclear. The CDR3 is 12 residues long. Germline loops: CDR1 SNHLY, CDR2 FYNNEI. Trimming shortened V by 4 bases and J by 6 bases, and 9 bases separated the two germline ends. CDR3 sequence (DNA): TGTGCCAGCAGTGTTCGGGCTCCTGAAGCTTTCTTT. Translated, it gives CASSVRAPEAFF.

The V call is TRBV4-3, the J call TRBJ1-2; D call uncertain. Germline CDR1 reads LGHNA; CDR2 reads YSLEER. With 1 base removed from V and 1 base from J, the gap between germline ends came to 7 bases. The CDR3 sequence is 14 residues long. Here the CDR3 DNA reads TGCGCCAGCAGCCAAGTGGACGGTAACTATGGCTACACCTTC. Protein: CASSQVDGNYGYTF.

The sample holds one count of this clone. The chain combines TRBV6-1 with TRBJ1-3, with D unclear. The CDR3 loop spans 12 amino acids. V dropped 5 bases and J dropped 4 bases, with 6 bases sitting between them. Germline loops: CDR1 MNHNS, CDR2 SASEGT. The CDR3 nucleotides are TGTGCCAGCAGTCTACACGGAAACACCATATATTTT. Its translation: CASSLHGNTIYF.